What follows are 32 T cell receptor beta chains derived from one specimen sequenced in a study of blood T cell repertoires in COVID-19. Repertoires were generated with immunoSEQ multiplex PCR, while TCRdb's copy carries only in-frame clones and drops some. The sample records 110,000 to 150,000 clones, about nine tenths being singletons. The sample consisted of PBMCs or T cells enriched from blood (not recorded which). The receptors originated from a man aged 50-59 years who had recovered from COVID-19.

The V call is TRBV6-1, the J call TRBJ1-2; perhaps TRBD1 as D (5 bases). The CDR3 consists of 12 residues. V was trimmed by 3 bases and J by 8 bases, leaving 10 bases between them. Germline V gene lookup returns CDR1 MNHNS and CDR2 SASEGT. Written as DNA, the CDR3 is TGTGCCAGCAGTGATTTCCGGGGGGGCTACACCTTC. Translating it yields CASSDFRGGYTF.

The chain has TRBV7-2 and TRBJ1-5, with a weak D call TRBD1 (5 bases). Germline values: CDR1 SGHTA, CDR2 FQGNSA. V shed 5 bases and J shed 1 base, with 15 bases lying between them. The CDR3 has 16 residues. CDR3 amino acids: CASSPRTGGSNQPQHF. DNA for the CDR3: TGTGCCAGCAGCCCACGGACCGGGGGAAGCAATCAGCCCCAGCATTTT.

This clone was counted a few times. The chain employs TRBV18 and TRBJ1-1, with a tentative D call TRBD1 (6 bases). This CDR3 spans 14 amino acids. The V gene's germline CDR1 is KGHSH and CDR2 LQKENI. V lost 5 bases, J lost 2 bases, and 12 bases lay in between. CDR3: CASSRGIYNTEAFF. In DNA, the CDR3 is TGTGCCAGCTCAAGGGGGATCTATAACACTGAAGCTTTCTTT.

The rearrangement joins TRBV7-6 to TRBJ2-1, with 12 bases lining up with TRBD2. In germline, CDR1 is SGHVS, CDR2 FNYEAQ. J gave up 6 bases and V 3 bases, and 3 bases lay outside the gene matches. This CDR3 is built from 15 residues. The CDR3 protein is CASSLTSGGVNEQFF. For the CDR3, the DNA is TGTGCCAGCAGCTTGACTAGCGGGGGAGTCAATGAGCAGTTCTTC.

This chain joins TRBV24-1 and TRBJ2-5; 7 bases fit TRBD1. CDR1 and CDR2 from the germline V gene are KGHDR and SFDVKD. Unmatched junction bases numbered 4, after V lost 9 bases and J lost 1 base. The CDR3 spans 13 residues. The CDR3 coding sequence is TGTGCCACCGCGAGGGACAGCCAAGAGACCCAGTACTTC. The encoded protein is CATARDSQETQYF.

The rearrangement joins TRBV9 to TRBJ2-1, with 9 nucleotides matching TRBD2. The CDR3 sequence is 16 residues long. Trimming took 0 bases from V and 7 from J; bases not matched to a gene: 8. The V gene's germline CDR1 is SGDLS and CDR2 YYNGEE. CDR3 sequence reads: CASSVVVREGENEQFF. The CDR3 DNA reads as TGTGCCAGCAGCGTAGTAGTGCGGGAGGGCGAGAATGAGCAGTTCTTC.

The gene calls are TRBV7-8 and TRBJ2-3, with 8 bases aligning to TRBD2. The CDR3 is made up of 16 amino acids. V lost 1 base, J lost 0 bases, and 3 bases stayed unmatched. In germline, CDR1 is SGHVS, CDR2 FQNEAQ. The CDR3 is CASSLGGRTSTDTQYF. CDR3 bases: TGTGCCAGCAGCTTAGGCGGGAGGACTAGCACAGATACGCAGTATTTT.

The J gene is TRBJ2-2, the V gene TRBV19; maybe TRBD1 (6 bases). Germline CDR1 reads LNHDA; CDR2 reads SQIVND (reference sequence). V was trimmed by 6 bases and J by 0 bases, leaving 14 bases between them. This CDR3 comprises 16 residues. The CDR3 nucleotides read TGTGCCAGTAGCCGCTCCCAGGGGCCGAACACCGGGGAGCTGTTTTTT. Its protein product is CASSRSQGPNTGELFF. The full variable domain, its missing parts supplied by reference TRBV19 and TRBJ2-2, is DGGITQSPKYLFRKEGQNVTLSCEQNLNHDAMYWYRQDPGQGLRLIYYSQIVNDFQKGDIAEGYSVSREKKESFPLTVTSAQKNPTAFYLCASSRSQGPNTGELFFGEGSRLTVL.

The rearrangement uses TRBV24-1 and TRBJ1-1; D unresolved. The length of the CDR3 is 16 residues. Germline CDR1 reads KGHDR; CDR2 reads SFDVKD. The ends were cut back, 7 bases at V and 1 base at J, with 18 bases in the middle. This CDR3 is CATRKNGVIGNTEAFF. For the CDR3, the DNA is TGTGCCACCAGGAAAAACGGGGTTATCGGGAACACTGAAGCTTTCTTT.

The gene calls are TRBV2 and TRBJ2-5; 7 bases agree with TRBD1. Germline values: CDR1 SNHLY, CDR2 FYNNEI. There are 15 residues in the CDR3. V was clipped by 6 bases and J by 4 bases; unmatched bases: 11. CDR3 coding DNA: TGTGCCAGCAGGTCCAACAGGGGCCCGTCAGAGACCCAGTACTTC. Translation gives CASRSNRGPSETQYF.

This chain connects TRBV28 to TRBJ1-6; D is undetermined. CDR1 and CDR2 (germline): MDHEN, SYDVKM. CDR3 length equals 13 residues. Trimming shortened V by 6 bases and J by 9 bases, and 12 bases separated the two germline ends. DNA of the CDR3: TGTGCCAGCAGAACCCAGTTTGGTTCACCCCTCCACTTT. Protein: CASRTQFGSPLHF.

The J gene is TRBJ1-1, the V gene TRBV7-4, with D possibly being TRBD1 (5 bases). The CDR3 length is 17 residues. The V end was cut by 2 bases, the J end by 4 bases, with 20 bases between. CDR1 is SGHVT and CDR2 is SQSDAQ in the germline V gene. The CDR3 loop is CASSLWVESNGGTEAFF. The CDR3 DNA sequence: TGTGCCAGCAGCTTATGGGTTGAGTCCAACGGGGGCACTGAAGCTTTCTTT.

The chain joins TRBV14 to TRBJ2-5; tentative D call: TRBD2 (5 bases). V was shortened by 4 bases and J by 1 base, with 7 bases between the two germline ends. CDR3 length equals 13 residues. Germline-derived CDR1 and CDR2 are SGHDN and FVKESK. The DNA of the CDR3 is TGTGCCAGCAGCCTCCGGGGCCAAGAGACCCAGTACTTC. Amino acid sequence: CASSLRGQETQYF.

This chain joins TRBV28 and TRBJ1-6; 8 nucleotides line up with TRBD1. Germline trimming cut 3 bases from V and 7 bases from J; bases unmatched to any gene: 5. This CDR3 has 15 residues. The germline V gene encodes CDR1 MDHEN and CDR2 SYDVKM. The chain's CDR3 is CASSFQGATNSPLHF. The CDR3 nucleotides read TGTGCCAGCAGTTTTCAGGGGGCAACGAATTCACCCCTCCACTTT.

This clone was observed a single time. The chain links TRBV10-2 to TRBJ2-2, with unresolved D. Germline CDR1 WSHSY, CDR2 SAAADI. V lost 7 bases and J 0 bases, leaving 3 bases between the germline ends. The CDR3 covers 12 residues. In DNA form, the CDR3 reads TGCGCCAGCAATACGAACACCGGGGAGCTGTTTTTT. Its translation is CASNTNTGELFF.

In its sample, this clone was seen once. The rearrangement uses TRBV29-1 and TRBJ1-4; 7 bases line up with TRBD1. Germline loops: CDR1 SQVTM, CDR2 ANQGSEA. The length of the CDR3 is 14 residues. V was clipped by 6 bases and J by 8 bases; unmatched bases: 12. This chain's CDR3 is CSVSNLGQEEKLFF. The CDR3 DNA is TGCAGCGTGTCAAATTTAGGACAGGAAGAAAAACTGTTTTTT. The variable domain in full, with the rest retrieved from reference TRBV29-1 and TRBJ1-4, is SAVISQKPSRDICQRGTSLTIQCQVDSQVTMMFWYRQQPGQSLTLIATANQGSEATYESGFVIDKFPISRPNLTFSTLTVSNMSPEDSSIYLCSVSNLGQEEKLFFGSGTQLSVL.

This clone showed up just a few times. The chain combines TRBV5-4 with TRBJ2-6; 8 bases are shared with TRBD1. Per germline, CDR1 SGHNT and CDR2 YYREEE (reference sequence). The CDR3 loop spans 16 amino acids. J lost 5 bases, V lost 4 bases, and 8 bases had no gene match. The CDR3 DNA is TGTGCCAGCAGCGGGGACAGGCTTTCACGGGCCAACGTCCTGACTTTC. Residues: CASSGDRLSRANVLTF. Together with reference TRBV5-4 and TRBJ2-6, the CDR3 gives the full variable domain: ETGVTQSPTHLIKTRGQQVTLRCSSQSGHNTVSWYQQALGQGPQFIFQYYREEENGRGNFPPRFSGLQFPNYSSELNVNALELDDSALYLCASSGDRLSRANVLTFGAGSRLTVL.

CDR3 DNA: TGTGCCAGCAGCGAGAGCGGGGGGCGATTATACGAGCAGTACGTC. It is translated as CASSESGGRLYEQYV. This chain uses TRBV6-2 or TRBV6-3 with TRBJ2-7; 9 bases map to TRBD2. The V segment lost 6 bases and the J segment 4 bases; nucleotides outside the gene matches: 10. The CDR3 has 15 residues. Per the germline V gene, CDR1 is MNHEY and CDR2 is SVGEGT.

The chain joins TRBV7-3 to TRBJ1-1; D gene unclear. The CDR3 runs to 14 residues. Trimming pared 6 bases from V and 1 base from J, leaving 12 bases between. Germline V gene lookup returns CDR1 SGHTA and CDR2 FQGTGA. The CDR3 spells CASRDRRTNTEAFF. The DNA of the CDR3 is TGTGCCAGCAGGGACCGGAGGACGAACACTGAAGCTTTCTTT.

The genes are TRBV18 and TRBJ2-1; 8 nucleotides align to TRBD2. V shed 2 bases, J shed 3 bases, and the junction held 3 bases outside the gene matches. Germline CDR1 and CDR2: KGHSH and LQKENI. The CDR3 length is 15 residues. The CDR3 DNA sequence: TGTGCCAGCTCACCAGGGCGGGGGGACTACAATGAGCAGTTCTTC. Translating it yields CASSPGRGDYNEQFF.

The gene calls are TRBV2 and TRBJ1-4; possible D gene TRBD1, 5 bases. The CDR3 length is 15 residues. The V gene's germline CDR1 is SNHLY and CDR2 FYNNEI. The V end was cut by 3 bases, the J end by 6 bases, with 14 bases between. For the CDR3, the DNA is TGTGCCAGCAGTGAGGGGCAGGGTTCGTATGAAAAACTGTTTTTT. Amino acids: CASSEGQGSYEKLFF.

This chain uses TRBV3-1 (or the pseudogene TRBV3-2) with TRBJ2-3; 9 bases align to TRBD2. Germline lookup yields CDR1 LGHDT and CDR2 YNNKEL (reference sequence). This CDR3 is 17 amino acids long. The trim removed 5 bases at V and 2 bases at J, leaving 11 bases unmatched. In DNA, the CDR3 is TGTGCCAGCAGCGCCCGGGGTAGCGGGGGATACACAGATACGCAGTATTTT. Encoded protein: CASSARGSGGYTDTQYF.

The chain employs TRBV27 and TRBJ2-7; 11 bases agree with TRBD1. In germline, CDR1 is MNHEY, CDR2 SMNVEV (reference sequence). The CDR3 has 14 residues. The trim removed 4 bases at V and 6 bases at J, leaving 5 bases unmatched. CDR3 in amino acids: CASSSGQGDREQYV. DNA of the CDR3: TGTGCCAGCAGTTCGGGACAGGGGGACCGCGAGCAGTACGTC.

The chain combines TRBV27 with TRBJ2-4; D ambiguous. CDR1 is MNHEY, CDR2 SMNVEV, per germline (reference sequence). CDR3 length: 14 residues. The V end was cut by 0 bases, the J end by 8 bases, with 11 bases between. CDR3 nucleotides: TGTGCCAGCAGTTTATCGTTCGGTCAAGACATTCAGTACTTC. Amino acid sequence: CASSLSFGQDIQYF.

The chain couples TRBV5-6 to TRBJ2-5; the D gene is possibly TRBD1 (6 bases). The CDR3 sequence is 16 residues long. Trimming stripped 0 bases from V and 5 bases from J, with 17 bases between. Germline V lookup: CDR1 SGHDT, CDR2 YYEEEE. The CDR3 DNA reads TGTGCCAGCAGCTTGGGGGGACAAGGCGCTTGGGAGACCCAGTACTTC. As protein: CASSLGGQGAWETQYF.

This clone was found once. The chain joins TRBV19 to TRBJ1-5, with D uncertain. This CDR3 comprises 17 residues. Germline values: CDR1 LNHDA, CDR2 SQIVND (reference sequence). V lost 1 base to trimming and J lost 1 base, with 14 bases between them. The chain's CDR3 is CASSIAKLARSNQPQHF. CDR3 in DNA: TGTGCCAGTAGTATAGCAAAGCTGGCCAGGAGCAATCAGCCCCAGCATTTT.

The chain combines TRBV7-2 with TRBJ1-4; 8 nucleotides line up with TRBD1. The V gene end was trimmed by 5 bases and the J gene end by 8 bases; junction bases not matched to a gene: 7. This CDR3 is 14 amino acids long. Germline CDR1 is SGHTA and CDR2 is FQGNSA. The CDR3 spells CASSPPDRDEKLFF. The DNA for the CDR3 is TGTGCCAGCAGCCCCCCGGACAGGGACGAAAAACTGTTTTTT.

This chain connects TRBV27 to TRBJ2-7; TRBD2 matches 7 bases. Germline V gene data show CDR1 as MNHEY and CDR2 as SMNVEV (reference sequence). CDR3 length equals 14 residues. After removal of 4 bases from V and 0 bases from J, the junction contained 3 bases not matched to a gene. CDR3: CASSYRTSSYEQYF. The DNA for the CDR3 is TGTGCCAGCAGTTACAGGACTAGCTCCTACGAGCAGTACTTC.

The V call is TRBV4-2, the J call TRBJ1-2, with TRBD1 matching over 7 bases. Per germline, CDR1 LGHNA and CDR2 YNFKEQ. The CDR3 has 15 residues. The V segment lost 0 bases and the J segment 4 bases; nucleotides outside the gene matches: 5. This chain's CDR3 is CASSQDGPGGYGYTF. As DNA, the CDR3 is TGTGCCAGCAGCCAAGATGGGCCAGGGGGCTATGGCTACACCTTC.

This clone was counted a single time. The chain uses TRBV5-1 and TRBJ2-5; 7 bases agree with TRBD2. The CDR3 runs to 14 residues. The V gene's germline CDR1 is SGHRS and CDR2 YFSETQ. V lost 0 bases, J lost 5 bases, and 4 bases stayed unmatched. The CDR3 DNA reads TGCGCCAGCAGCTTGGGCGGGAGTGGCGAGACCCAGTACTTC. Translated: CASSLGGSGETQYF.

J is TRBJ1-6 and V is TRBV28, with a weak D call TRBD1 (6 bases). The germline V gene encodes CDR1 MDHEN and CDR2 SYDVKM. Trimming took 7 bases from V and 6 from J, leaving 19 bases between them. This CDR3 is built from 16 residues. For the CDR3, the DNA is TGTGCCAGCACCAAGGGGGGGTGGAGAGGTAATTCACCCCTCCACTTT. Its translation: CASTKGGWRGNSPLHF. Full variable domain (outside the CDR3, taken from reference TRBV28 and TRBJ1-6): DVKVTQSSRYLVKRTGEKVFLECVQDMDHENMFWYRQDPGLGLRLIYFSYDVKMKEKGDIPEGYSVSREKKERFSLILESASTNQTSMYLCASTKGGWRGNSPLHFGNGTRLTVT.

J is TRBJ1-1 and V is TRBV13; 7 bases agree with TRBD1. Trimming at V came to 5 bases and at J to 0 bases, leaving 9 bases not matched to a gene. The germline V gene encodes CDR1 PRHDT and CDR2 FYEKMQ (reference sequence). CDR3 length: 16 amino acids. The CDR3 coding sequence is TGTGCCAGCAGCCCCCCCAGGGGGTTTATGAACACTGAAGCTTTCTTT. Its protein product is CASSPPRGFMNTEAFF.